The next 27 T cell receptor beta chains were all read from a single sample in a study of OX40 agonist ivuxolimab in advanced cancers. The protocol was immunoSEQ multiplex PCR, while the TCRdb copy is restricted to in-frame clones and leaves out a portion. This table has roughly 100,000 clones, 95% to 96% appearing once. Specimen: CD4+ or CD8+ T cells sorted from blood, collected in a trial of the OX40 agonist ivuxolimab. The receptor set was obtained from an adult with an advanced solid tumor such as melanoma, head and neck, liver or kidney cancer.

This chain joins TRBV15 and TRBJ2-7; D is possibly TRBD1 (6 bases). V was trimmed by 1 base and J by 6 bases, leaving 13 bases between them. Germline CDR1 is LNHNV and CDR2 is YYDKDF (reference sequence). The CDR3 loop spans 14 amino acids. As DNA, the CDR3 is TGTGCCACCAGCAGAGTCTCAACAGGGTTCGAGCAGTACTTC. Protein sequence: CATSRVSTGFEQYF.

The chain combines TRBV9 with TRBJ1-4; D might be TRBD1 (5 bases). CDR1 and CDR2 from the germline V gene are SGDLS and YYNGEE. The V end was cut by 7 bases, the J end by 8 bases, with 9 bases between. The CDR3 length is 11 residues. The CDR3 DNA follows: TGTGCCAGCGGGGGAGGCGAAAAACTGTTTTTT. It codes for CASGGGEKLFF.

The genes are TRBV5-1 and TRBJ1-4; D is possibly TRBD1 (6 bases). The CDR3 loop spans 16 amino acids. The germline CDR1 and CDR2 sequences are SGHRS and YFSETQ. Between the trimmed V and J ends, which lost 5 bases and 6 bases, there was a span of 20 bases. The CDR3 protein is CASSSDGAGEDEKLFF. The CDR3 DNA follows: TGCGCCAGCAGTTCCGACGGGGCAGGGGAGGATGAAAAACTGTTTTTT.

The genes are TRBV14 and TRBJ2-3; D remains ambiguous. From germline, CDR1 is SGHDN and CDR2 FVKESK. This CDR3 comprises 14 residues. Trimming stripped 0 bases from V and 2 bases from J, with 6 bases between. In DNA, the CDR3 is TGTGCCAGCAGCCAAGATTCGAACACAGATACGCAGTATTTT. It encodes CASSQDSNTDTQYF.

The rearrangement links TRBV4-1 to TRBJ2-1, with 7 bases aligning to TRBD2. CDR3 length equals 15 residues. Trimming at V came to 0 bases and at J to 8 bases, leaving 7 bases not matched to a gene. CDR1 and CDR2 from the germline V gene are MGHRA and YSYEKL. The CDR3 DNA reads as TGCGCCAGCAGCCAAGAGGGAGGGACCGGATATGAGCAGTTCTTC. Residues: CASSQEGGTGYEQFF.

This clone was recorded a few times. The genes are TRBV4-1 and TRBJ2-7; TRBD2 is a possible D gene (5 bases). The CDR3 runs 14 residues. Germline CDR1 MGHRA, CDR2 YSYEKL. V gave up 0 bases and J gave up 2 bases, with 8 bases separating them. The CDR3: CASSQEDSAYEQYF. The CDR3 coding sequence is TGCGCCAGCAGCCAAGAGGACTCTGCCTACGAGCAGTACTTC.

This clone has only one observation. The chain is built from TRBV9 and TRBJ2-1; either TRBD1 or TRBD2 may fit D (5 bases each). The CDR3 contains 12 residues. V was shortened by 0 bases and J by 10 bases, with 8 bases between the two germline ends. Germline CDR1 SGDLS, CDR2 YYNGEE. CDR3 in DNA: TGTGCCAGCAGCGTAGGGGGGTTGGAGCAGTTCTTC. Its protein product is CASSVGGLEQFF.

The sample holds many counts of this clone. The same CDR3 is also encoded by other DNA sequences in this sample. V and J are TRBV9 and TRBJ1-5; TRBD1 is a possible D gene (5 bases). V gave up 2 bases and J gave up 2 bases, with 11 bases separating them. The germline V gene encodes CDR1 SGDLS and CDR2 YYNGEE. The CDR3 runs to 15 residues. The CDR3 protein is CASSVGGDGNQPQHF. Written as DNA, the CDR3 is TGTGCCAGCAGCGTTGGGGGGGATGGCAATCAGCCCCAGCATTTT.

This rearrangement joins TRBV11-2 to TRBJ2-3, with 7 nucleotides matching TRBD1. The J segment lost 2 bases and the V segment lost 5 bases, leaving 10 bases of the junction unmatched. The CDR3 consists of 16 residues. The germline gives CDR1 SGHAT, CDR2 FQNNGV. CDR3 sequence (DNA): TGTGCCAGCAGCCCCTCAGGGGGTGGTTACACAGATACGCAGTATTTT. Its protein is CASSPSGGGYTDTQYF. Variable domain in full (rest from reference TRBV11-2 and TRBJ2-3): EAGVAQSPRYKIIEKRQSVAFWCNPISGHATLYWYQQILGQGPKLLIQFQNNGVVDDSQLPKDRFSAERLKGVDSTLKIQPAKLEDSAVYLCASSPSGGGYTDTQYFGPGTRLTVL.

The V call is TRBV27, the J call TRBJ1-1; unclear D gene. V gave up 2 bases and J gave up 8 bases, with 12 bases separating them. The length of the CDR3 is 13 residues. Germline V gene sequence: CDR1 MNHEY, CDR2 SMNVEV (reference sequence). The CDR3 is CASSLRAAGEAFF. The CDR3, as DNA: TGTGCCAGCAGTTTACGGGCTGCGGGGGAAGCTTTCTTT.

The V call is TRBV6-5, the J call TRBJ2-2; D assignment may be TRBD1 or TRBD2 (5 bases each). Trimming shortened V by 6 bases and J by 5 bases, and 10 bases separated the two germline ends. The germline V gene encodes CDR1 MNHEY and CDR2 SVGAGI. The CDR3 loop spans 13 amino acids. Written as DNA, the CDR3 is TGTGCCAGCAGCACCGAGGGGACCGGGGAGCTGTTTTTT. Translated, it gives CASSTEGTGELFF.

The chain joins TRBV9 to TRBJ2-7; TRBD1 or TRBD2 may be the D gene (7 bases each). The CDR3 has 14 amino acids. V was clipped by 3 bases and J by 4 bases, with 14 bases between them. Germline CDR1 SGDLS, CDR2 YYNGEE. The CDR3 protein is CASSDDREGYEQYF. CDR3 nucleotides: TGTGCCAGCAGCGATGACAGGGAGGGGTACGAGCAGTACTTC.

The chain links TRBV7-9 to TRBJ1-2; D not resolved. Trimming cost V 6 bases and J 6 bases, with 23 bases left between them. Germline loops: CDR1 SEHNR, CDR2 FQNEAQ (reference sequence). CDR3 size: 16 residues. The CDR3, as DNA: TGTGCCAGCAGTTTTCCAATCCTCACTCCCGCTCATGGCTACACCTTC. Translated: CASSFPILTPAHGYTF.

The rearrangement uses TRBV5-4 and TRBJ2-5; 7 positions agree with TRBD1. J lost 4 bases, V lost 3 bases, and 12 bases had no gene match. This CDR3 contains 16 residues. CDR1 and CDR2 from the germline V gene are SGHNT and YYREEE (reference sequence). The CDR3 DNA reads TGTGCCAGCAGCTCAACACTTACCCGGGACAGAGAGACCCAGTACTTC. Amino acid sequence: CASSSTLTRDRETQYF.

The chain uses TRBV7-7 and TRBJ2-2; 7 bases agree with TRBD1. Germline V gene data show CDR1 as SSHAT and CDR2 as FNYEAQ (reference sequence). After removal of 1 base from V and 6 bases from J, the junction contained 2 bases not matched to a gene. The CDR3 runs 14 residues. In nucleotides, the CDR3 is TGTGCCAGCAGCTTAGTAGGGGGCGCCGGGGAGCTGTTTTTT. Its protein product is CASSLVGGAGELFF.

The V call is TRBV27, the J call TRBJ2-5, with D unclear. This CDR3 has 14 residues. Germline V gene data show CDR1 as MNHEY and CDR2 as SMNVEV (reference sequence). Trimming left V 5 bases short and J 5 bases short, with 15 bases between. This CDR3 reads CASSPSTLRETQYF. The CDR3 DNA reads TGTGCCAGCAGTCCATCGACCCTGCGGGAGACCCAGTACTTC.

For the CDR3, the DNA is TGTGCCAGCAGAGGGGACAACCAATACGAGCAGTACTTC. Translation: CASRGDNQYEQYF. The rearrangement links TRBV6-1 to TRBJ2-7; a weak D match, TRBD1 (6 bases). The CDR3 sequence is 13 residues long. V was shortened by 6 bases and J by 4 bases, with 13 bases between the two germline ends. CDR1 MNHNS and CDR2 SASEGT come from the germline V gene.

This clone has just a few counts. The chain couples TRBV19 to TRBJ2-7, with TRBD1 matching over 9 bases. The CDR3 runs 15 residues. J gave up 2 bases and V 5 bases, and 7 bases lay outside the gene matches. Per the germline V gene, CDR1 is LNHDA and CDR2 is SQIVND (reference sequence). DNA of the CDR3: TGTGCCAGTAGTGTCGGGACAGGGCATCCCTACGAGCAGTACTTC. Translation: CASSVGTGHPYEQYF. Filled out from reference TRBV19 and TRBJ2-7, the complete variable domain reads DGGITQSPKYLFRKEGQNVTLSCEQNLNHDAMYWYRQDPGQGLRLIYYSQIVNDFQKGDIAEGYSVSREKKESFPLTVTSAQKNPTAFYLCASSVGTGHPYEQYFGPGTRLTVT.

The chain has TRBV6-5 and TRBJ1-3; maybe TRBD1 (5 bases). Trimming removed 6 bases at V and 2 bases at J, with 11 bases between. This CDR3 contains 14 residues. The V gene's germline CDR1 is MNHEY and CDR2 SVGAGI. The CDR3 sequence: CASSLQGTGNTIYF. The CDR3 coding sequence is TGTGCCAGCAGCCTCCAGGGTACTGGAAACACCATATATTTT.

CDR3 amino acids: CASSVETSGRETQYF. The DNA of the CDR3 is TGTGCCAGCAGCGTAGAAACTAGCGGGAGAGAGACCCAGTACTTC. This chain joins TRBV9 and TRBJ2-5; 11 nucleotides line up with TRBD2. CDR3 length equals 15 residues. Looked up from germline, CDR1 is SGDLS and CDR2 is YYNGEE. V was clipped by 0 bases and J by 4 bases; unmatched bases: 2.

The chain combines TRBV11-2 with TRBJ1-1, with TRBD1 identical over 7 bases. Germline CDR1 and CDR2: SGHAT and FQNNGV. This CDR3 has 14 residues. The junction had 4 bases not matched to a gene; V was cut back by 3 bases and J by 3 bases. CDR3 residues: CASSFLQGDTEAFF. CDR3 nucleotides: TGTGCCAGCAGCTTTCTTCAGGGGGACACTGAAGCTTTCTTT.

The V call is TRBV2, the J call TRBJ1-2, with TRBD1 identical over 7 bases. This CDR3 is built from 13 residues. The ends lost 5 bases at V and 7 bases at J; junction bases unmatched: 7. CDR1 and CDR2 from the germline V gene are SNHLY and FYNNEI. The chain's CDR3 is CASSPGQPPGYTF. CDR3 coding DNA: TGTGCCAGCAGTCCGGGACAGCCTCCTGGCTACACCTTC.

J is TRBJ1-2 and V is TRBV11-3; a weak D match, TRBD1 (6 bases). Germline V CDR1 and CDR2: SGHNT, YENEEA. V was shortened by 3 bases and J by 5 bases, with 10 bases between the two germline ends. This CDR3 region has 13 residues. CDR3 residues: CASSLDSPYGYTF. CDR3 nucleotide sequence: TGTGCCAGCAGCTTGGACAGCCCATATGGCTACACCTTC.

The chain couples TRBV28 to TRBJ2-7, with 7 bases that match TRBD2. Germline V lookup: CDR1 MDHEN, CDR2 SYDVKM. Trimming removed 3 bases from V and 7 bases from J; junction bases left unmatched: 9. This CDR3 has 14 amino acids. Here the CDR3 DNA reads TGTGCCAGCAGTTTGTCCCGGGACTATAGAGAGCAGTACTTC. It translates to CASSLSRDYREQYF.

CDR3: CASSPQDRVGEKLFF. CDR3 sequence (DNA): TGTGCCAGCAGCCCACAGGACAGGGTTGGTGAAAAACTGTTTTTT. The rearrangement uses TRBV7-6 and TRBJ1-4; TRBD1 matches 8 bases. The germline CDR1 and CDR2 sequences are SGHVS and FNYEAQ. The CDR3 length is 15 residues. The ends lost 5 bases at V and 7 bases at J; junction bases unmatched: 9.

The chain links TRBV9 to TRBJ2-7, with D possibly TRBD1 on 6 matching bases. CDR1 and CDR2 from the germline V gene are SGDLS and YYNGEE. V was clipped by 0 bases and J by 3 bases, with 10 bases between them. The CDR3 is 14 amino acids. The CDR3 loop is CASSVGDTHYEQYF. The CDR3, as DNA: TGTGCCAGCAGCGTAGGGGACACGCACTACGAGCAGTACTTC.

The chain employs TRBV15 and TRBJ2-7; 10 bases are shared with TRBD1. The ends lost 0 bases at V and 5 bases at J; junction bases unmatched: 7. The germline CDR1 and CDR2 sequences are LNHNV and YYDKDF (reference sequence). This CDR3 has 16 amino acids. CDR3 sequence (DNA): TGTGCCACCAGCAGAGATCCGACAGGGGGCGGCGACGAGCAGTACTTC. As protein: CATSRDPTGGGDEQYF.